Sequencing of this T cell receptor beta chain was carried out in a study of blood T cell repertoires in COVID-19. Study-level background: Sites in the United States, Italy and Spain provided acute and convalescent COVID-19 samples.

This CDR3 region has 16 residues. Germline assignment: CDR1 LNHDA and CDR2 SQIVND (reference sequence). V shed 0 bases and J 7 bases; nucleotides not matched to a gene: 6. This clone was found once. Source study methods: It was from reference gene primer amplification that nucleated cell counts were estimated. Profiling relied on immunoSEQ multiplex PCR, and the TCRdb table lists in-frame clones only, not all of them. V and J calls and clone size follow that table, whereas D and trimming were derived from the DNA. The sample contains 150,000 to 200,000 clones, just over 85% of which appear only once. This chain joins TRBV19 and TRBJ2-1; 10 bases match TRBD2. The source of this sequence is a man aged 60-69 years with acute or convalescent COVID-19. Sequences were obtained from peripheral blood. CDR3 sequence: CASSIDLAGARNEQFF. In DNA, the CDR3 is TGTGCCAGTAGTATAGATCTAGCGGGAGCTAGAAATGAGCAGTTCTTC. The whole variable domain, remainder taken from reference TRBV19 and TRBJ2-1, is DGGITQSPKYLFRKEGQNVTLSCEQNLNHDAMYWYRQDPGQGLRLIYYSQIVNDFQKGDIAEGYSVSREKKESFPLTVTSAQKNPTAFYLCASSIDLAGARNEQFFGPGTRLTVL.